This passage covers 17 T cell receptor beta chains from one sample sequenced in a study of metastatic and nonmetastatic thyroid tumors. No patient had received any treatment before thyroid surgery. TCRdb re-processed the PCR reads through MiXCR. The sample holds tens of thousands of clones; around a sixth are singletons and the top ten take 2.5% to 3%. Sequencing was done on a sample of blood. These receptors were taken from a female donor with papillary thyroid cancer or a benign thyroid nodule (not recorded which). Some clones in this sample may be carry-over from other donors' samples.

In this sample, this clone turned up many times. CDR3 in amino acids: CASSFFGNTIYF. In nucleotides, the CDR3 is TGTGCCAGCAGTTTCTTTGGAAACACCATATATTTT. V and J are TRBV28 and TRBJ1-3; D not certain. In germline, CDR1 is MDHEN, CDR2 SYDVKM. V dropped 3 bases and J dropped 3 bases, with 3 bases sitting between them. The CDR3 contains 12 residues.

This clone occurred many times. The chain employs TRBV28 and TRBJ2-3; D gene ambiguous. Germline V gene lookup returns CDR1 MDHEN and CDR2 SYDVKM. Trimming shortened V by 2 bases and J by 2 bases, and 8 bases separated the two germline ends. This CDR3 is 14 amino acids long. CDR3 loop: CASSLRVFTDTQYF. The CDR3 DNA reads TGTGCCAGCAGTTTACGCGTTTTCACAGATACGCAGTATTTT.

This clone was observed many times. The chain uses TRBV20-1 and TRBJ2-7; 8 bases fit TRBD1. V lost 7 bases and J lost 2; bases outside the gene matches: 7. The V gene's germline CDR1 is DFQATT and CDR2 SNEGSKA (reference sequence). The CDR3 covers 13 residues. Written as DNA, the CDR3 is TGCAGTGTTCCGGGACAGGACACCTACGAGCAGTACTTC. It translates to CSVPGQDTYEQYF.

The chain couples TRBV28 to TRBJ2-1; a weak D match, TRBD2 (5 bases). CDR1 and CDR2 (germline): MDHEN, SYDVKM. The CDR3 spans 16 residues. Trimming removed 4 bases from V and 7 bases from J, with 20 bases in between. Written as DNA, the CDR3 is TGTGCCAGCAGTTCTTCTTCAACCCCCCGGGATAATGAGCAGTTCTTC. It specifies CASSSSSTPRDNEQFF.

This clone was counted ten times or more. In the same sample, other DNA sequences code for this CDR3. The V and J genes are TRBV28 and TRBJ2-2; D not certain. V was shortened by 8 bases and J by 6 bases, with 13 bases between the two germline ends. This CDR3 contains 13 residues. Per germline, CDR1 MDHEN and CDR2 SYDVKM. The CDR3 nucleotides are TGTGCCAGCCAGTCTCCTGTCCCCGGGGAGCTGTTTTTT. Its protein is CASQSPVPGELFF.

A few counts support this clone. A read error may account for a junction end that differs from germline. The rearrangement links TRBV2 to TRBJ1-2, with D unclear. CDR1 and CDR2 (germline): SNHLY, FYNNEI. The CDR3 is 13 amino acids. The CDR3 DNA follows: TGTGCCATCAGTTTAATAGGGAACTATGGCTACACCTTC. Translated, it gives CAISLIGNYGYTF.

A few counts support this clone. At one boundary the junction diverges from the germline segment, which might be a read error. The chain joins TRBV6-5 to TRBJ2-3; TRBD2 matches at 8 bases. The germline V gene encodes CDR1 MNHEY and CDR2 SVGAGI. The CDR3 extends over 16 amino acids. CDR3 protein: CASSSWTSKSTDTHYF. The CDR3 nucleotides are TGTGCCAGCAGTTCCTGGACTAGCAAGAGCACAGATACGCATTATTTT.

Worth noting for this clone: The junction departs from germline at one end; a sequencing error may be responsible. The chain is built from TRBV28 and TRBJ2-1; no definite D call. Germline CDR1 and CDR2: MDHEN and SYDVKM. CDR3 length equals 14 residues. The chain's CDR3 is CARRRPIGYNEQFF. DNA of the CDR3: TGTGCCCGCAGGCGGCCAATCGGCTACAATGAGCAGTTCTTC.

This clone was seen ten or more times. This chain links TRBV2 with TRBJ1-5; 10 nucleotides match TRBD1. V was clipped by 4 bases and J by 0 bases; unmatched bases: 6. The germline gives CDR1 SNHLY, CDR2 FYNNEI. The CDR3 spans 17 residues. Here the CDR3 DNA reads TGTGCCAGCAGTGCGACAGGGGGCAGGTATAGCAATCAGCCCCAGCATTTT. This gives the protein CASSATGGRYSNQPQHF.

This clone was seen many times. The CDR3 DNA reads TGCGCCAGCAGATTTACTAGCGGGTCTTCCTACGAGCAGTACTTC. Its protein is CASRFTSGSSYEQYF. V gene TRBV4-1 combines with J gene TRBJ2-7; the match to TRBD2 covers 9 bases. V lost 6 bases to trimming and J lost 1 base; unmatched junction nucleotides: 7. There are 15 residues in the CDR3. CDR1 and CDR2 from the germline V gene are MGHRA and YSYEKL.

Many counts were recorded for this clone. CDR3 DNA: TGTGCCAGCAGTTTAGGGGCTGGACTAACGTACGAGCAGTACTTC. It specifies CASSLGAGLTYEQYF. This rearrangement joins TRBV27 to TRBJ2-7; perhaps TRBD2 as D (6 bases). CDR1 is MNHEY, CDR2 SMNVEV, per germline (reference sequence). The ends were cut back, 2 bases at V and 4 bases at J, with 15 bases in the middle. CDR3 length: 15 residues.

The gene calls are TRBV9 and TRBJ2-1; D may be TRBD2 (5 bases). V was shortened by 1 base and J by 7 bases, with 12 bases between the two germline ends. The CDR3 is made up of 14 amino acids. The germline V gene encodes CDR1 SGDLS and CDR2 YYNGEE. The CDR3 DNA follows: TGTGCCAGCAGCGTATTGGCTAGCCTTAATGAGCAGTTCTTC. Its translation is CASSVLASLNEQFF.

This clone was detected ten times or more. As DNA, the CDR3 is TGTGCCAGCAGCTCAGGGGGGGGCTTAGAGTTCTTC. Its translation is CASSSGGGLEFF. The J gene is TRBJ2-1, the V gene TRBV28, with D perhaps assigned TRBD1 or TRBD2 (7 bases each). Germline V gene lookup returns CDR1 MDHEN and CDR2 SYDVKM. Trimming removed 6 bases from V and 14 bases from J, with 17 bases in between. This CDR3 has 12 residues. The full variable domain, in which reference TRBV28 and TRBJ2-1 provide the parts outside the CDR3, is DVKVTQSSRYLVKRTGEKVFLECVQDMDHENMFWYRQDPGLGLRLIYFSYDVKMKEKGDIPEGYSVSREKKERFSLILESASTNQTSMYLCASSSGGGLEFFGPGTRLTVL.

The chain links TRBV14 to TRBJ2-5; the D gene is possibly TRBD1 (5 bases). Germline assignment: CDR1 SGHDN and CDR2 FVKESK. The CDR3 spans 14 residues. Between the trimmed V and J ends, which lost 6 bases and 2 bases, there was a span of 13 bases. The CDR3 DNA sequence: TGTGCCAGCAGTCCCCGTAGACAGCAAGAGACCCAGTACTTC. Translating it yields CASSPRRQQETQYF.

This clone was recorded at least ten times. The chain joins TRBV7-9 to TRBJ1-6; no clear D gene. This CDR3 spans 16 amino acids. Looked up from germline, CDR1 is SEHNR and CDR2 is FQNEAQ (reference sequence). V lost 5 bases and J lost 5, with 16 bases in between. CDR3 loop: CASSPISPGNNSPLHF. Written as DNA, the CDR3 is TGTGCCAGCAGCCCAATAAGTCCGGGTAATAATTCACCCCTCCACTTT.

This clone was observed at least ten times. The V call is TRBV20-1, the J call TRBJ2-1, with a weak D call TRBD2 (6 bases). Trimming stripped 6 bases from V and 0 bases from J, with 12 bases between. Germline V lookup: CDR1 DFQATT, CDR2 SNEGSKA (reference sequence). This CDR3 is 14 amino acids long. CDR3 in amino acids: CSATLASSYNEQFF. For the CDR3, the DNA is TGCAGTGCCACACTAGCTAGCTCCTACAATGAGCAGTTCTTC.

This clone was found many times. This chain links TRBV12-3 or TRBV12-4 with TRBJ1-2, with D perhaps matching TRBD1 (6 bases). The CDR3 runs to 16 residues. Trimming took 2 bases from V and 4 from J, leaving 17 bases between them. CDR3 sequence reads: CASSLRTVGASYGYTF. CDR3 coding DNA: TGTGCCAGCAGTTTACGGACAGTAGGAGCTTCCTATGGCTACACCTTC.